Below are 16 T cell receptor beta chains sequenced from a single sample in a study of OX40 agonist ivuxolimab in advanced cancers. Repertoires were generated with immunoSEQ multiplex PCR, while TCRdb's copy carries only in-frame clones and drops some. The sample holds 50,000 to 75,000 clones, 70% to 90% seen once. The sequenced sample was CD4+ or CD8+ T cells sorted from blood, obtained in a trial of the OX40 agonist ivuxolimab. These receptors were obtained from an adult with an advanced solid tumor such as melanoma, head and neck, liver or kidney cancer.

The rearrangement uses TRBV27 and TRBJ1-5, with 9 bases lining up with TRBD1. J lost 2 bases, V lost 4 bases, and 6 bases had no gene match. The CDR3 is 16 residues long. Germline V gene sequence: CDR1 MNHEY, CDR2 SMNVEV (reference sequence). The CDR3 sequence: CASSWGRDRGNQPQHF. The CDR3 DNA is TGTGCCAGCAGTTGGGGGCGGGACAGGGGCAATCAGCCCCAGCATTTT.

This chain uses TRBV20-1 with TRBJ2-1; D unclear. V dropped 5 bases and J dropped 12 bases, with 11 bases sitting between them. The CDR3 contains 10 residues. Germline V gives CDR1 DFQATT, CDR2 SNEGSKA (reference sequence). CDR3 sequence (DNA): TGCAGTGCTTTCAGCCAGATGCAGTTCTTC. Translated, it gives CSAFSQMQFF.

This chain connects TRBV6-4 to TRBJ2-3; 8 nucleotides match TRBD1. Germline CDR1 MRHNA, CDR2 SNTAGT. The CDR3 is 14 amino acids. Germline trimming cut 5 bases from V and 4 bases from J; bases unmatched to any gene: 5. CDR3 DNA: TGTGCCAGCAGTCAGCAGGGGGCGGCAGATACGCAGTATTTT. Residues: CASSQQGAADTQYF.

V and J are TRBV7-2 and TRBJ2-1; 9 bases agree with TRBD1. Germline V gives CDR1 SGHTA, CDR2 FQGNSA. Unmatched junction bases numbered 9, after V lost 5 bases and J lost 7 bases. The CDR3 runs to 15 residues. In DNA form, the CDR3 reads TGTGCCAGCAGCCGACCGGGACAGGGAAATAATGAGCAGTTCTTC. Translating it yields CASSRPGQGNNEQFF.

V usage is TRBV10-3 and J usage is TRBJ2-1; TRBD2 matches 8 bases. Germline V gene sequence: CDR1 ENHRY, CDR2 SYGVKD. This CDR3 has 12 residues. V trimming: 8 bases; J trimming: 7 bases; junction bases outside the gene matches: 4. The CDR3 nucleotides read TGTGCCATCTCCGGGGGGGGGAATGAGCAGTTCTTC. Its protein is CAISGGGNEQFF.

The rearrangement joins TRBV9 to TRBJ2-3, with 8 bases lining up with TRBD2. This CDR3 is 18 amino acids long. J was trimmed by 6 bases and V by 0 bases; bases with no gene match: 15. CDR1 and CDR2 from the germline V gene are SGDLS and YYNGEE. The CDR3 reads CASSVAELAEVSGDTQYF. CDR3 DNA sequence: TGTGCCAGCAGCGTAGCCGAACTAGCGGAGGTCTCCGGGGATACGCAGTATTTT.

V is TRBV7-9 and J is TRBJ1-6; D is unclear. Germline V lookup: CDR1 SEHNR, CDR2 FQNEAQ (reference sequence). There are 12 residues in the CDR3. Trimming stripped 3 bases from V and 10 bases from J, with 7 bases between. The CDR3 DNA reads TGTGCCAGCAGCTTTCCTGGATCACCCCTCCACTTT. Residues: CASSFPGSPLHF.

The chain is built from TRBV11-2 and TRBJ1-1, with 7 bases fitting TRBD1. V shed 5 bases and J 4 bases; nucleotides not matched to a gene: 7. Looked up from germline, CDR1 is SGHAT and CDR2 is FQNNGV. The length of the CDR3 is 14 residues. CDR3 DNA sequence: TGTGCCAGCAGCCGGGGGACAGTGGGCACTGAAGCTTTCTTT. Protein product: CASSRGTVGTEAFF.

This chain links TRBV28 with TRBJ2-4, with 8 bases that match TRBD1. The V gene end was trimmed by 4 bases and the J gene end by 9 bases; junction bases not matched to a gene: 8. CDR3 length equals 14 residues. Per germline, CDR1 MDHEN and CDR2 SYDVKM. For the CDR3, the DNA is TGTGCCAGCAGTTCTCCGGGACAGGAGGGCATTCAGTACTTC. Protein: CASSSPGQEGIQYF. Based on the CDR3 plus reference TRBV28 and TRBJ2-4, the full variable domain is DVKVTQSSRYLVKRTGEKVFLECVQDMDHENMFWYRQDPGLGLRLIYFSYDVKMKEKGDIPEGYSVSREKKERFSLILESASTNQTSMYLCASSSPGQEGIQYFGAGTRLSVL.

The chain is built from TRBV6-1 and TRBJ2-7, with D maybe TRBD1 (6 bases). CDR3 size: 14 residues. Trimming took 7 bases from V and 2 from J, leaving 15 bases between them. Germline V gene data show CDR1 as MNHNS and CDR2 as SASEGT. The CDR3 loop is CASTTDRSPYEQYF. CDR3 DNA: TGTGCCAGCACTACCGACAGGTCCCCCTACGAGCAGTACTTC.

Only one count was recorded for this clone. The chain employs TRBV28 and TRBJ2-1; no definite D call. Germline V gene sequence: CDR1 MDHEN, CDR2 SYDVKM. Trimming left V 4 bases short and J 6 bases short, with 13 bases between. CDR3 size: 14 residues. The CDR3 reads CASSSATETNEQFF. In DNA form, the CDR3 reads TGTGCCAGCAGTTCAGCCACCGAGACCAATGAGCAGTTCTTC.

The rearrangement links TRBV18 to TRBJ2-7; D is undetermined. V was shortened by 1 base and J by 2 bases, with 12 bases between the two germline ends. From germline, CDR1 is KGHSH and CDR2 LQKENI. CDR3 size: 15 residues. CDR3 coding DNA: TGTGCCAGCTCACCACGACCCCCTGAGGCCTACGAGCAGTACTTC. The encoded protein is CASSPRPPEAYEQYF. The full variable domain, its missing parts supplied by reference TRBV18 and TRBJ2-7, is NAGVMQNPRHLVRRRGQEARLRCSPMKGHSHVYWYRQLPEEGLKFMVYLQKENIIDESGMPKERFSAEFPKEGPSILRIQQVVRGDSAAYFCASSPRPPEAYEQYFGPGTRLTVT.

V is TRBV27 and J is TRBJ1-2; no firm D call. The V end lost 0 bases, the J end lost 2 bases, and 4 bases lay between the germline ends. Germline V lookup: CDR1 MNHEY, CDR2 SMNVEV (reference sequence). This CDR3 has 13 residues. The CDR3 coding sequence is TGTGCCAGCAGTTTATCAGGGAACTATGGCTACACCTTC. It translates to CASSLSGNYGYTF.

The count of this clone is one. The rearrangement uses TRBV27 and TRBJ2-2, with 10 bases aligning to TRBD1. After removal of 5 bases from V and 6 bases from J, the junction contained 15 bases not matched to a gene. The CDR3 has 18 residues. Looked up from germline, CDR1 is MNHEY and CDR2 is SMNVEV (reference sequence). CDR3 protein: CASSPTKTGTGVAGELFF. In DNA form, the CDR3 reads TGTGCCAGCAGTCCTACCAAGACCGGGACAGGGGTGGCCGGGGAGCTGTTTTTT.

The chain is built from TRBV19 and TRBJ2-1; possible D gene TRBD2, 5 bases. This CDR3 has 15 amino acids. V was clipped by 1 base and J by 0 bases, with 7 bases between them. Germline assignment: CDR1 LNHDA and CDR2 SQIVND (reference sequence). The CDR3 region is CASSIAGSSYNEQFF. DNA of the CDR3: TGTGCCAGTAGTATAGCTGGGAGCTCCTACAATGAGCAGTTCTTC.

The sample holds a few counts of this clone. This sequence joins TRBV7-9 and TRBJ2-3, with D unclear. Germline lookup yields CDR1 SEHNR and CDR2 FQNEAQ (reference sequence). With 0 bases removed from V and 3 bases from J, the gap between germline ends came to 10 bases. The CDR3 spans 15 residues. CDR3 residues: CASSLAASSTDTQYF. The CDR3 nucleotides are TGTGCCAGCAGCTTAGCGGCGAGTTCGACAGATACGCAGTATTTT.